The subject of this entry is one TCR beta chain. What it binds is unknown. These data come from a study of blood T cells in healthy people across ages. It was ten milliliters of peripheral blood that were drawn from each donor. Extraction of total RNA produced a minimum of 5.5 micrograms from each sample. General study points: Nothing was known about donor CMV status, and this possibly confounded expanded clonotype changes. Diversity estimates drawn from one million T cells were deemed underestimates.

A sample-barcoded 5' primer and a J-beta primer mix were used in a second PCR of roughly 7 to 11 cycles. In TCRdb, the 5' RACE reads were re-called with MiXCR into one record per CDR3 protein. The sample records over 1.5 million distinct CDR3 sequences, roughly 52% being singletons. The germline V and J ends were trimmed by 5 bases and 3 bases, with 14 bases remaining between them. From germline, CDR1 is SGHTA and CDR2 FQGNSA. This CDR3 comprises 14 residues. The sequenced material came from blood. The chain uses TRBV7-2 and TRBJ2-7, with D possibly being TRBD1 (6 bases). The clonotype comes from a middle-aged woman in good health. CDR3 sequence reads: CASSPQGFGYEQYF. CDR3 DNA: TGTGCCAGCAGCCCACAGGGATTTGGCTACGAGCAGTACTTC.